This T cell receptor (beta chain) was captured in a study of blood T cell repertoires in COVID-19. The junction had 6 bases not matched to a gene; V was cut back by 4 bases and J by 10 bases. Germline CDR1 and CDR2: LNHDA and SQIVND (reference sequence). The CDR3 totals 14 residues. For this clone: This sample includes further DNA sequences coding for the same CDR3.

Repertoires were generated with immunoSEQ multiplex PCR, while TCRdb's copy carries only in-frame clones and drops some. Among about 460,000 clones listed, about 85% were seen once. This TCR was recovered from an older woman who had recovered from COVID-19. The chain couples TRBV19 to TRBJ1-6, with TRBD1 matching 8 bases. The specimen was PBMCs or T cells enriched from blood (not recorded which). This CDR3 reads CASSTGQGRSPLHF. In nucleotides, the CDR3 is TGTGCCAGTAGTACCGGACAGGGAAGGTCACCCCTCCACTTT.